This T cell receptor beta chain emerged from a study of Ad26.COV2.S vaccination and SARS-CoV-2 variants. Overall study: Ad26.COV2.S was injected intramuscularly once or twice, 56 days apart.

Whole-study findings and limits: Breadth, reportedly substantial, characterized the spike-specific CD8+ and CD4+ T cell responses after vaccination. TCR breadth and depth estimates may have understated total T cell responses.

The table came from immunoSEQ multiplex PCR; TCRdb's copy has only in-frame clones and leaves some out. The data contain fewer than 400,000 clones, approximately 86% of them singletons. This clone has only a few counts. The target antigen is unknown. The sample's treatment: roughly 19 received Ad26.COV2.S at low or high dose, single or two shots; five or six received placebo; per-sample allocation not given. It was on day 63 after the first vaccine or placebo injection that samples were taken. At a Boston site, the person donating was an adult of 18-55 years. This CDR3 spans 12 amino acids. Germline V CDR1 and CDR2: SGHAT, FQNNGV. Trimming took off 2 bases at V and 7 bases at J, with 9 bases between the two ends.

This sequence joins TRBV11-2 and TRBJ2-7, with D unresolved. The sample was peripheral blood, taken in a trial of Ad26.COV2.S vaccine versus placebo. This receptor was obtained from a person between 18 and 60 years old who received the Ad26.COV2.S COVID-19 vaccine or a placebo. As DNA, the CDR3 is TGTGCCAGCAGCTTATATTCTCGGGAGCAGTACTTC. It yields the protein CASSLYSREQYF.